These 5 T cell receptor beta chains were sequenced from one sample in a study of CD8 T cells in ankylosing spondylitis. TCRdb independently ran MiXCR on the 5' RACE reads; one entry per CDR3 protein. Among about 36,000 distinct CDR3 sequences listed, 6% were seen once. Input material: blood, either unsorted or a sorted T cell fraction (not recorded which). All receptors derive from a male donor with ankylosing spondylitis or in good health (not recorded which).

This clonotype was recorded at least ten times. The J gene is TRBJ2-1, the V gene TRBV5-1, with D perhaps matching TRBD2 (6 bases). V dropped 0 bases and J dropped 3 bases, with 13 bases sitting between them. The CDR3 length is 16 residues. Germline V gives CDR1 SGHRS, CDR2 YFSETQ. In nucleotides, the CDR3 is TGCGCCAGCAGCTTGGCCTTTTTAGCGGTCTACAATGAGCAGTTCTTC. Translated: CASSLAFLAVYNEQFF.

In this sample, this clonotype turned up many times. The V gene is TRBV19, the J gene TRBJ1-6; TRBD1 aligns across 9 bases. The CDR3 is 16 residues long. The J segment lost 9 bases and the V segment lost 6 bases, leaving 12 bases of the junction unmatched. Germline V CDR1 and CDR2: LNHDA, SQIVND (reference sequence). CDR3 protein: CASRAWDRVSTSPLHF. Written as DNA, the CDR3 is TGTGCCAGTAGGGCCTGGGACAGGGTTTCGACTTCACCCCTCCACTTT.

In its sample, this clonotype was seen many times. The chain recombines TRBV2 with TRBJ1-2; D is possibly TRBD1 (5 bases). Trimming pared 1 base from V and 4 bases from J, leaving 13 bases between. The CDR3 runs 15 residues. From germline, CDR1 is SNHLY and CDR2 FYNNEI. DNA for the CDR3: TGTGCCAGCAGTGAAGTTAGACAGAAACTCTATGGCTACACCTTC. It yields the protein CASSEVRQKLYGYTF.

This clonotype was recorded at least ten times. The chain employs TRBV20-1 and TRBJ1-5, with D tentatively TRBD1 (6 bases). The CDR3 extends over 19 amino acids. V was pared by 6 bases and J by 4 bases, with 31 bases between. Germline values: CDR1 DFQATT, CDR2 SNEGSKA (reference sequence). The CDR3 spells CSAPDSSRAPLRLNQPQHF. DNA for the CDR3: TGCAGTGCCCCGGACAGTTCCCGAGCTCCCTTGAGACTTAATCAGCCCCAGCATTTT.

This clonotype has a count of ten or more. The rearrangement joins TRBV11-2 to TRBJ1-1; tentative D call: TRBD1 (6 bases). Germline V gene sequence: CDR1 SGHAT, CDR2 FQNNGV. The V and J ends lost 0 bases and 0 bases respectively, with 11 bases between them. CDR3 length: 16 residues. As DNA, the CDR3 is TGTGCCAGCAGCTTAGAGTTTGGACAGCTGAACACTGAAGCTTTCTTT. Translation gives CASSLEFGQLNTEAFF.